The clone carrying this TCR beta chain appeared once. Its antigen is unknown. The CDR3 runs 12 residues. CDR1 SGHDT and CDR2 YYEEEE come from the germline V gene. Deletions cut 4 bases from V and 6 bases from J, with 10 bases between. A J-beta primer mix and a sample-barcoded 5' primer were used in a second PCR of about 7 to 12 cycles. TCRdb processed the 5' RACE reads anew with MiXCR; each CDR3 protein has one entry. The sample records 2 million or so distinct CDR3 sequences, around half being singletons. This sample was taken from a study of blood T cells in healthy people across ages. Study-level points and caveats: Leaving the PBMCs unsorted stopped any conclusive comparison of naive versus antigen-experienced cells. Researchers report that TCR beta diversity correlated strongly with naive T cell percentage.

This chain connects TRBV5-6 to TRBJ1-1; D may be TRBD1 (5 bases). This TCR was recovered from a woman between 40 and 50 years old in good health. Sequenced input: blood. The CDR3 nucleotides are TGTGCCAGCAGCGCGGGGCCCGCTGAAGCTTTCTTT. This codes for CASSAGPAEAFF.